This T cell receptor (beta chain) was sequenced in a study of T-cell reconstitution after alpha-beta-depleted transplantation in children. Germline V CDR1 and CDR2: DFQATT, SNEGSKA (reference sequence). V was clipped by 3 bases and J by 5 bases, with 5 bases between them. This CDR3 region has 11 residues. There are many counts of this clonotype. Unique molecular identifiers were incorporated into the prepared TCRbeta library. TCRdb redid the calling of the PCR reads with MiXCR, one entry per CDR3 protein. In the table there are approximately 630,000 distinct CDR3 sequences, roughly 13% of which are singletons.

V is TRBV20-1 and J is TRBJ2-1; unclear D gene. The clonotype originates from a girl aged 2 to 10 with congenital amegakaryocytic thrombocytopenia, due to receive a stem cell transplant. The input for sequencing was PBMCs, taken before TCRalphabeta/CD19-depleted stem cell transplant. CDR3: CSASPNNEQFF. The CDR3 DNA is TGCAGTGCTAGTCCCAACAATGAGCAGTTCTTC.